What follows describes a single T cell receptor (beta chain). Naive CD8 cells, CD45RO-negative and positively selected for CCR7, excluded terminally differentiated effector memory CD45RA+ cells. Sequencing was performed with immunoSEQ multiplex PCR; in TCRdb, only in-frame clones are kept and a portion is missing. Of 500,000 to 700,000 clones in the sample, around 96% were seen once. The data belong to a study of shared clonotypes between healthy human individuals. The TCR comes from a young woman in good health. The sample comprised naive CD8+ T cells sorted from blood.

CDR3 amino acids: CASSLDGGRYEQYF. Here the CDR3 DNA reads TGTGCCAGCAGCTTAGATGGGGGTCGCTACGAGCAGTACTTC. The chain links TRBV13 to TRBJ2-7; D assignment may be TRBD1 or TRBD2 (5 bases each). Trimming took off 1 base at V and 3 bases at J, with 10 bases between the two ends. Germline V lookup: CDR1 PRHDT, CDR2 FYEKMQ (reference sequence). The CDR3 consists of 14 residues.